This passage covers 32 T cell receptor beta chains from one sample sequenced in a study of T cells in Graves' hyperthyroidism and ophthalmopathy. Researchers took RNA transcripts and amplified the TCR beta CDR3 regions from them. Primed by the HTBI set, a first-round RT-PCR was run on the TCR CDR3. TCRdb reprocessed the multiplex PCR reads with MiXCR, giving one entry per CDR3 protein. The top ten hold around 4.1% of the sample, which has about 610,000 distinct CDR3 sequences, 14% to 15% seen once. The source material was blood. The receptors originated from a woman aged 40 to 50 with Graves' ophthalmopathy.

A few counts support this clonotype. This rearrangement joins TRBV10-3 to TRBJ1-1; D uncertain. CDR1 and CDR2 (germline): ENHRY, SYGVKD. CDR3 length: 11 residues. V shed 8 bases and J shed 8 bases, with 12 bases lying between them. The CDR3 DNA follows: TGTGCCATCCGGGCAGGAGGGGAAGCTTTCTTT. Translated: CAIRAGGEAFF.

The table lists this clonotype with many counts. The chain has TRBV29-1 and TRBJ2-2, with a weak D call TRBD2 (6 bases). The CDR3 consists of 13 residues. Germline-derived CDR1 and CDR2 are SQVTM and ANQGSEA. With 4 bases removed from V and 2 bases from J, the gap between germline ends came to 8 bases. As DNA, the CDR3 is TGCAGCGTTGTAGCGGAAAACACCGGGGAGCTGTTTTTT. Amino acid sequence: CSVVAENTGELFF.

The sample holds many counts of this clonotype. CDR3 loop: CAWSAMQGTEAFF. The CDR3 DNA reads as TGTGCCTGGAGTGCCATGCAAGGGACTGAAGCTTTCTTT. The genes are TRBV30 and TRBJ1-1; D is unresolved. Trimming took off 1 base at V and 5 bases at J, with 11 bases between the two ends. Looked up from germline, CDR1 is GTSNPN and CDR2 is SVGIG (reference sequence). The CDR3 contains 13 residues.

About this clonotype itself: A much larger clone differs by one base, so this may be a read error. The conserved closing phenylalanine or tryptophan is absent in this CDR3, likely reflecting a read error. The J gene is TRBJ1-2, the V gene TRBV10-3; D perhaps matches TRBD1 (6 bases). The CDR3 loop spans 13 amino acids. Germline lookup yields CDR1 ENHRY and CDR2 SYGVKD. Trimming stripped 6 bases from V and 3 bases from J, with 11 bases between. CDR3 DNA sequence: TGTGCCATCAGCCCCGGGACACACTATGGCTACACCCTC. Residues: CAISPGTHYGYTL.

This clonotype appeared many times. The chain carries TRBV12-3 or TRBV12-4 and TRBJ2-7; 10 positions match TRBD1. J was trimmed by 6 bases and V by 4 bases; bases with no gene match: 3. The CDR3 runs 13 residues. CDR3 coding DNA: TGTGCCAGCAGTTCGGGACAGGGGTTCGAGCAGTACTTC. This codes for CASSSGQGFEQYF.

This clonotype has at least ten counts. The chain has TRBV4-1 and TRBJ1-3, with D possibly being TRBD1 (6 bases). Trimming took off 0 bases at V and 8 bases at J, with 11 bases between the two ends. The CDR3 has 14 residues. Germline V gene data show CDR1 as MGHRA and CDR2 as YSYEKL. The chain's CDR3 is CASSQDEQGDTIYF. In DNA form, the CDR3 reads TGCGCCAGCAGCCAAGATGAACAGGGAGACACCATATATTTT.

This clonotype has a count of ten or more. The rearrangement links TRBV12-3 or TRBV12-4 to TRBJ2-7, with D perhaps TRBD1 (6 bases). The CDR3 has 18 residues. V lost 6 bases and J lost 0, with 24 bases in between. The CDR3: CASSRGRGGSPLSYEQYF. The CDR3 DNA follows: TGTGCCAGCAGCCGAGGGCGAGGGGGATCCCCCCTCTCCTACGAGCAGTACTTC.

This clonotype was recorded at least ten times. The rearrangement links TRBV7-2 to TRBJ1-1; the D is unclear. The germline V and J ends were trimmed by 1 base and 1 base, with 7 bases remaining between them. Looked up from germline, CDR1 is SGHTA and CDR2 is FQGNSA. The CDR3 loop spans 14 amino acids. CDR3 coding DNA: TGTGCCAGCAGCTTAGTTTACAGGAACACTGAAGCTTTCTTT. Its translation: CASSLVYRNTEAFF.

The V and J genes are TRBV5-6 and TRBJ2-2; D not certain. The CDR3 has 12 amino acids. Germline lookup yields CDR1 SGHDT and CDR2 YYEEEE. With 4 bases removed from V and 7 bases from J, the gap between germline ends came to 8 bases. CDR3 amino acids: CASSNYGGELFF. The DNA of the CDR3 is TGTGCCAGCAGCAATTATGGCGGGGAGCTGTTTTTT.

This clonotype has a handful of counts. The CDR3 region has the DNA TGTGCCAGCAGCTTGCAGGGACAGGGACTAGAGACCCAGTACTTC. Translated: CASSLQGQGLETQYF. The chain joins TRBV7-2 to TRBJ2-5; TRBD1 matches at 9 bases. CDR1 SGHTA and CDR2 FQGNSA come from the germline V gene. This CDR3 is built from 15 residues. Unmatched junction bases numbered 6, after V lost 3 bases and J lost 4 bases.

This clonotype showed up many times. This CDR3 reads CASSYSSSGGETQYF. CDR3 DNA: TGTGCCAGCAGTTACTCGTCGTCGGGCGGAGAGACCCAGTACTTC. The chain employs TRBV6-5 and TRBJ2-5; D remains ambiguous. The CDR3 runs to 15 residues. The germline V and J ends were trimmed by 0 bases and 4 bases, with 12 bases remaining between them. Germline V CDR1 and CDR2: MNHEY, SVGAGI.

This clonotype was seen ten or more times. This rearrangement joins TRBV7-2 to TRBJ1-5; TRBD1 agrees at 8 bases. Germline CDR1 reads SGHTA; CDR2 reads FQGNSA. The CDR3 extends over 15 amino acids. Losses at the gene ends were 5 bases for V and 1 base for J; bases not matched to a gene: 4. CDR3 in DNA: TGTGCCAGCAGCCAAGGACAGGGAAGCAATCAGCCCCAGCATTTT. Its protein is CASSQGQGSNQPQHF.

To note about this clonotype: A read error is possible here, since a much larger clone lies one base away. The CDR3 end shows no conserved phenylalanine or tryptophan, and so a read error is likely. V is TRBV9 and J is TRBJ2-2; D is possibly TRBD2 (5 bases). CDR3 size: 15 residues. Germline V gene data show CDR1 as SGDLS and CDR2 as YYNGEE. The V and J ends lost 3 bases and 1 base respectively, with 10 bases between them. In DNA, the CDR3 is TGTGCCAGCAGCGCGAGGGCCGGGAACACCGGGGAGCTGTTTCTT. As protein: CASSARAGNTGELFL.

A remark on this clonotype: With a much larger clone just one base away, this may be a read error. The gene calls are TRBV6-5 and TRBJ2-7; either TRBD1 or TRBD2 may supply D (5 bases each). The CDR3 consists of 14 residues. CDR1 is MNHEY and CDR2 is SVGAGI in the germline V gene. For the CDR3, the DNA is TGTGTCAGCAGTTACTCGTCTGGGGGAGACGAGCAGTACTTC. Residues: CVSSYSSGGDEQYF.

This chain uses TRBV6-5 with TRBJ1-3; a possible D gene is TRBD1 (5 bases). Trimming pared 5 bases from V and 5 bases from J, leaving 19 bases between. CDR3 length: 16 amino acids. The germline V gene encodes CDR1 MNHEY and CDR2 SVGAGI. CDR3 sequence reads: CASSTTPGTDRNTIYF. DNA for the CDR3: TGTGCCAGCAGTACTACTCCAGGGACGGACCGAAACACCATATATTTT.

This rearrangement joins TRBV6-1 to TRBJ2-5; 9 bases fit TRBD1. The CDR3 has 15 residues. The J segment lost 1 base and the V segment lost 3 bases, leaving 3 bases of the junction unmatched. Germline V gene lookup returns CDR1 MNHNS and CDR2 SASEGT. CDR3 sequence (DNA): TGTGCCAGCAGTGACCGGGACAGGGCCCAAGAGACCCAGTACTTC. Translating it yields CASSDRDRAQETQYF.

This clonotype was counted many times. The V call is TRBV2, the J call TRBJ2-5; 11 nucleotides match TRBD1. With V trimmed by 7 bases and J by 3 bases, 4 bases remained unmatched. The CDR3 runs 14 residues. Germline loops: CDR1 SNHLY, CDR2 FYNNEI. CDR3 protein: CASKRTGGEETQYF. The CDR3 DNA reads as TGTGCCAGCAAGAGGACAGGGGGCGAAGAGACCCAGTACTTC.

In its sample, this clonotype was seen a few times. This chain joins TRBV30 and TRBJ2-7; TRBD1 or TRBD2 may be the D gene (5 bases each). V lost 4 bases and J 4 bases, leaving 20 bases between the germline ends. The CDR3 consists of 15 residues. Per germline, CDR1 GTSNPN and CDR2 SVGIG (reference sequence). The CDR3 region has the DNA TGTGCCTGGATCAACCCTAAGGGACCTGCATACGAGCAGTACTTC. It is translated as CAWINPKGPAYEQYF.

This chain joins TRBV11-1 and TRBJ2-2; 8 bases line up with TRBD1. Germline values: CDR1 SGHAT, CDR2 FQDESV (reference sequence). After removal of 0 bases from V and 3 bases from J, the junction contained 15 bases not matched to a gene. The CDR3 has 20 residues. CDR3 region: CASSLALGVRTGRDTGELFF. CDR3 nucleotides: TGTGCCAGCAGCTTAGCCCTTGGTGTCCGGACAGGGCGGGACACCGGGGAGCTGTTTTTT.

The table lists this clonotype with many counts. The chain joins TRBV7-9 to TRBJ2-5; TRBD1 is a possible D gene (5 bases). This CDR3 is built from 15 residues. The germline gives CDR1 SEHNR, CDR2 FQNEAQ (reference sequence). Trimming shortened V by 6 bases and J by 1 base, and 15 bases separated the two germline ends. The CDR3 DNA reads as TGTGCCAGCAGGTCGCCAGGGCCCCTCCAAGAGACCCAGTACTTC. Translation gives CASRSPGPLQETQYF.

This clonotype was found many times. V gene TRBV12-3 or TRBV12-4 combines with J gene TRBJ2-5, with D possibly being TRBD2 (5 bases). Between the trimmed V and J ends, which lost 6 bases and 2 bases, there was a span of 13 bases. The CDR3 extends over 14 amino acids. CDR3 region: CASRRGIGQETQYF. The CDR3 DNA reads as TGTGCCAGCAGACGGGGAATTGGGCAAGAGACCCAGTACTTC.

The table lists this clonotype with many counts. The junction differs from germline at one of its ends, possibly a read error. The rearrangement joins TRBV2 to TRBJ1-5; D may be TRBD1 (6 bases). The germline CDR1 and CDR2 sequences are SNHLY and FYNNEI. CDR3 length equals 15 residues. The CDR3 reads CASSEWGGGHQPQHF. The CDR3 DNA sequence: TGTGCCAGCAGTGAGTGGGGGGGCGGACATCAACCCCAGCATTTT.

The chain recombines TRBV18 with TRBJ2-5; TRBD1 matches 10 bases. Germline trimming cut 1 base from V and 5 bases from J; bases unmatched to any gene: 7. This CDR3 region has 16 residues. Germline CDR1 KGHSH, CDR2 LQKENI. As DNA, the CDR3 is TGTGCCAGCTCACCACAGCCGGGACAGGGGCATGAGACCCAGTACTTC. The encoded protein is CASSPQPGQGHETQYF.

This rearrangement joins TRBV30 to TRBJ1-2, with D uncertain. V was pared by 1 base and J by 8 bases, with 14 bases between. Germline V CDR1 and CDR2: GTSNPN, SVGIG (reference sequence). The CDR3 extends over 13 amino acids. CDR3 nucleotide sequence: TGTGCCTGGAGTGCCACGGGAGCTTGGGGCTACACCTTC. It translates to CAWSATGAWGYTF.

With regard to this clonotype: Being one base from a much bigger clone, this may be a read error. J is TRBJ2-2 and V is TRBV12-3 or TRBV12-4; unclear D gene. V was pared by 7 bases and J by 1 base, with 16 bases between. This CDR3 is 16 amino acids long. Here the CDR3 DNA reads TGTGCCAGCACCCCCCCAAAGGGATTGAACACCGGGGAGCTGTTTTTT. Protein product: CASTPPKGLNTGELFF.

This clonotype showed up many times. The gene calls are TRBV7-2 and TRBJ2-7, with 10 bases lining up with TRBD2. Per the germline V gene, CDR1 is SGHTA and CDR2 is FQGNSA. The CDR3 has 15 amino acids. After removal of 5 bases from V and 9 bases from J, the junction contained 13 bases not matched to a gene. Written as DNA, the CDR3 is TGTGCCAGCAGCAAGGGACTAGCGCCTGAGAAGGGGCAGTACTTC. This codes for CASSKGLAPEKGQYF.

This clonotype came up many times. This chain joins TRBV6-2 or TRBV6-3 and TRBJ2-1, with TRBD2 identical over 9 bases. J gave up 3 bases and V 6 bases, and 15 bases lay outside the gene matches. The CDR3 length is 18 residues. Germline values: CDR1 MNHEY, CDR2 SVGEGT. CDR3 in DNA: TGTGCCAGCAGCCCTTCACCCGGGACTAGCATAGGCTACAATGAGCAGTTCTTC. It translates to CASSPSPGTSIGYNEQFF.

The chain is built from TRBV18 and TRBJ1-5; D may be TRBD1 (5 bases). Trimming stripped 3 bases from V and 7 bases from J, with 13 bases between. The CDR3 runs 14 residues. Germline CDR1 and CDR2: KGHSH and LQKENI. CDR3 amino acids: CASSPGGKTQPQHF. CDR3 nucleotide sequence: TGTGCCAGCTCACCCGGGGGTAAAACGCAGCCCCAGCATTTT.

Many counts were recorded for this clonotype. The chain employs TRBV2 and TRBJ2-7, with 7 bases identical to TRBD1. V gave up 6 bases and J gave up 2 bases; unmatched junction bases: 7. The CDR3 length is 14 residues. Germline assignment: CDR1 SNHLY and CDR2 FYNNEI. Here the CDR3 reads CASRTGTVTYEQYF. The CDR3 DNA sequence: TGTGCCAGCAGGACCGGGACAGTCACCTACGAGCAGTACTTC.

There are many counts of this clonotype. The CDR3 here is CASRTGGETQYF. Written as DNA, the CDR3 is TGTGCCAGCCGTACTGGTGGGGAGACCCAGTACTTC. The chain is built from TRBV28 and TRBJ2-5; D remains ambiguous. V dropped 8 bases and J dropped 5 bases, with 12 bases sitting between them. Germline V lookup: CDR1 MDHEN, CDR2 SYDVKM. The CDR3 spans 12 residues.

This clonotype came up many times. The chain has TRBV12-3 or TRBV12-4 and TRBJ1-5; TRBD1 agrees at 9 bases. The CDR3 has 16 residues. Trimming cost V 6 bases and J 2 bases; bases outside gene matches: 8. The CDR3 DNA reads as TGTGCCAGCAGCCTGACAGGGGGGTACGGCAATCAGCCCCAGCATTTT. This codes for CASSLTGGYGNQPQHF.

The J gene is TRBJ2-2, the V gene TRBV6-1; 7 positions match TRBD1. Germline V gene sequence: CDR1 MNHNS, CDR2 SASEGT. The CDR3 extends over 16 amino acids. V lost 7 bases, J lost 4 bases, and 12 bases stayed unmatched. The CDR3 is CASTEGWTGLTGELFF. DNA of the CDR3: TGTGCCAGCACCGAAGGGTGGACAGGTCTCACCGGGGAGCTGTTTTTT.